The sequence of this T cell receptor (beta chain) was determined in a study of vaccination and CD4 T cells after COVID-19. Study summary: Spike peptides, overlapping and drawn from SARS-CoV-2, HCoV-NL63, HCoV-OC43 and HCoV-229E, were used to stimulate cells.

The Oncomine TCR Beta short-read assay was applied to DNA of cultured CD4+ T cells. One entry per CDR3 protein results from TCRdb running MiXCR on the PCR reads. The sample shows about 18,000 distinct CDR3 sequences, 35% to 40% of them seen only once. Regarding this clonotype: Antigen specificity is unknown.

This CDR3 is 14 amino acids long. V gave up 0 bases and J gave up 5 bases, with 10 bases separating them. CDR1 and CDR2 from the germline V gene are MNHEY and SVGAGI. Treatment denoted: roughly 11-day PBMC culture with coronavirus spike peptide pools or control peptides (ViraFEST assay). The material sequenced was CD4+ T cells from blood, cultured in vitro. This receptor was obtained from a human donor who had recovered from COVID-19. The V gene is TRBV6-5, the J gene TRBJ1-2; the D gene is possibly TRBD1 (6 bases). CDR3 sequence: CASSYSGGQYGYTF. In nucleotides, the CDR3 is TGTGCCAGCAGTTACTCGGGGGGCCAGTATGGCTACACCTTC.